One T cell receptor (beta chain) is described in this entry. Original analysis: Cell counts per sample came from amplifying reference gene primers. The protocol was immunoSEQ multiplex PCR, while the TCRdb copy is restricted to in-frame clones and leaves out a portion. The DNA was the basis for D and trimming; V, J and clone size are from that table. The data contain more than 250,000 clones, about 91% of them seen just once; the ten biggest clones take up 1.5% to 2%. These data come from a study of blood T cell repertoires in COVID-19. Turning to the study itself: From the United States, Italy and Spain came samples of acute and convalescent COVID-19. The cDNA or gDNA used as material had been derived from T cells, B-cell-depleted T cells, or PBMCs.

The Seattle patients joined while their infection was active and were tracked longitudinally afterward. This CDR3 spans 14 amino acids. Germline V gene lookup returns CDR1 MNHEY and CDR2 SVGEGT. Trimming cost V 5 bases and J 8 bases, with 16 bases left between them. Sample: peripheral blood. This sequence originates from a woman aged 25 to 39 with COVID-19, enrolled during active disease. The chain combines TRBV6-2 or TRBV6-3 with TRBJ1-3; possible D gene TRBD1, 5 bases. This CDR3 is CASSPIGAPDTIYF. Here the CDR3 DNA reads TGTGCCAGCAGTCCGATTGGGGCTCCGGACACCATATATTTT.